This T cell receptor (beta chain) was retrieved from a study of cytomegalovirus exposure and HLA in healthy donors. For the study at large: An early release of data contained 70 million to 95 million unique TCRs, which came from HLA-typed donors. Study results and limitations: Later on, an analysis found that several of the most significant clusters appeared to be linked to common viral pathogens, which included parvovirus B19. TCR beta V segments were, for the most part, productive about 87% or about 30% of the time in an earlier analysis. Some TCR beta chains (roughly 160 of them) were listed as cytomegalovirus-associated.

This clone was found many times. Its antigen remains unknown. CDR1 is LGHNA and CDR2 is YNFKEQ in the germline V gene. The J segment lost 5 bases and the V segment lost 0 bases, leaving 7 bases of the junction unmatched. The length of the CDR3 is 15 residues. A multiplex PCR was run with 60 Vbeta primers and 13 Jbeta primers. The protocol was immunoSEQ multiplex PCR, while the TCRdb copy is restricted to in-frame clones and leaves out a portion. The data hold about 140,000 clones, with almost 85% observed a single time. The rearrangement uses TRBV4-2 and TRBJ2-7; 7 bases map to TRBD1. Sequenced: PBMCs. The TCR comes from a man aged 25 to 45 in good health and CMV-seropositive. In nucleotides, the CDR3 is TGTGCCAGCAGCCAAGATGAGGGGGCAGCCGACGAGCAGTACTTC. The encoded protein is CASSQDEGAADEQYF.